The next 15 T cell receptor beta chains were all read from a single sample in a study of T cell responses to AZD1222 COVID-19 vaccine (dated by TCRdb to the early 2020s). The intended sense of this specimen's time point label: baseline before first vaccination. Library preparation employed the immunoSEQ multiplex PCR assay. The clones in this table, taken by TCRdb from immuneACCESS, are in-frame only. Not every clone is retained; where verified, under half of the shortfall comes from an unresolved V gene, and the cause of the rest is unknown. The sample table holds about 130,000 clones, of which about 82% were seen once. The top ten hold about 12% of the sample. This specimen was peripheral blood, taken on day 0 of AZD1222 vaccination. Every receptor here comes from an adult in good health.

The V and J genes are TRBV6-5 and TRBJ2-7; D is possibly TRBD1 (6 bases). The CDR3 spans 13 residues. From germline, CDR1 is MNHEY and CDR2 SVGAGI. Trimming took 6 bases from V and 2 from J, leaving 11 bases between them. This chain's CDR3 is CASRDGQTYEQYF. The DNA for the CDR3 is TGTGCCAGCAGGGATGGACAGACCTACGAGCAGTACTTC.

The rearrangement uses TRBV12-5 and TRBJ2-3, with D possibly TRBD1 on 6 matching bases. V was pared by 6 bases and J by 6 bases, with 10 bases between. This CDR3 comprises 12 residues. Germline CDR1 is LGHNT and CDR2 is FRNRAP. CDR3 in DNA: TGTGCTAGTGGATATGACAGGGATACGCAGTATTTT. Amino acid sequence: CASGYDRDTQYF.

The chain carries TRBV11-2 and TRBJ2-1; D uncertain. The CDR3 extends over 13 amino acids. CDR1 is SGHAT and CDR2 is FQNNGV in the germline V gene. The germline V and J ends were trimmed by 3 bases and 4 bases, with 7 bases remaining between them. CDR3 in amino acids: CASSFLSYNEQFF. CDR3 in DNA: TGTGCCAGCAGCTTCCTCAGTTACAATGAGCAGTTCTTC.

The V and J genes are TRBV19 and TRBJ1-5; weak D call: TRBD1 (6 bases). The V and J ends lost 5 bases and 7 bases respectively, with 24 bases between them. The CDR3 extends over 17 amino acids. CDR1 is LNHDA, CDR2 SQIVND, per germline (reference sequence). This CDR3 reads CASSHKTTGPLTQPQHF. In nucleotides, the CDR3 is TGTGCCAGTAGTCATAAGACCACAGGGCCCCTCACCCAGCCCCAGCATTTT.

This clone was detected a few times. The V and J genes are TRBV5-8 and TRBJ2-7; D is perhaps TRBD2 (6 bases). The CDR3 has 16 amino acids. Germline CDR1 reads SGHTS; CDR2 reads YDEGEE. V was clipped by 4 bases and J by 3 bases, with 20 bases between them. CDR3 nucleotides: TGTGCCAGCAGCCCGCTGAGGGTACAGGACTACTACGAGCAGTACTTC. Translating it yields CASSPLRVQDYYEQYF.

This clone was counted a single time. The V call is TRBV6-5, the J call TRBJ2-3; unclear D gene. From germline, CDR1 is MNHEY and CDR2 SVGAGI. V gave up 7 bases and J gave up 3 bases, with 14 bases separating them. There are 14 residues in the CDR3. CDR3 sequence: CASKWSRITDTQYF. The CDR3 coding sequence is TGTGCCAGCAAGTGGTCTCGGATAACAGATACGCAGTATTTT.

The rearrangement joins TRBV27 to TRBJ1-4; a possible D gene is TRBD1 (5 bases). Germline CDR1 is MNHEY and CDR2 is SMNVEV (reference sequence). The CDR3 consists of 17 residues. V lost 4 bases and J 0 bases, leaving 15 bases between the germline ends. The CDR3 nucleotides are TGTGCCAGCAGTTCGATTCGGGACGGTGCAACTAATGAAAAACTGTTTTTT. It encodes CASSSIRDGATNEKLFF.

The chain uses TRBV6-2 or TRBV6-3 and TRBJ1-2; TRBD1 aligns across 10 bases. The CDR3 totals 13 residues. In germline, CDR1 is MNHEY, CDR2 SVGEGT. Trimming at V came to 6 bases and at J to 6 bases, leaving 4 bases not matched to a gene. The CDR3 loop reads CASSVGQGNGYTF. As DNA, the CDR3 is TGTGCCAGCAGCGTGGGACAGGGGAATGGCTACACCTTC.

The chain uses TRBV2 and TRBJ1-2; D call uncertain. V was pared by 8 bases and J by 6 bases, with 10 bases between. From germline, CDR1 is SNHLY and CDR2 FYNNEI. The CDR3 runs 11 residues. CDR3 amino acids: CASVEGNGYTF. DNA for the CDR3: TGTGCCAGCGTCGAAGGGAATGGCTACACCTTC. The full variable domain, its missing parts supplied by reference TRBV2 and TRBJ1-2, is EPEVTQTPSHQVTQMGQEVILRCVPISNHLYFYWYRQILGQKVEFLVSFYNNEISEKSEIFDDQFSVERPDGSNFTLKIRSTKLEDSAMYFCASVEGNGYTFGSGTRLTVV.

The V and J genes are TRBV10-3 and TRBJ1-2; the match to TRBD1 covers 8 bases. This CDR3 has 14 amino acids. V was clipped by 2 bases and J by 5 bases; unmatched bases: 4. Germline lookup yields CDR1 ENHRY and CDR2 SYGVKD. In DNA form, the CDR3 reads TGTGCCATCAGTGAGCAGGGGGCGGCGTATGGCTACACCTTC. This encodes CAISEQGAAYGYTF.

This clone was seen a handful of times. The gene calls are TRBV7-2 and TRBJ1-1, with TRBD1 matching 7 bases. V gave up 5 bases and J gave up 4 bases; unmatched junction bases: 7. Germline-derived CDR1 and CDR2 are SGHTA and FQGNSA. The CDR3 is 14 residues long. The CDR3 loop reads CASSPQGRRTEAFF. The CDR3 DNA sequence: TGTGCCAGCAGCCCACAGGGGAGGCGCACTGAAGCTTTCTTT.

The rearrangement links TRBV11-2 to TRBJ1-1; D ambiguous. V was shortened by 2 bases and J by 0 bases, with 7 bases between the two germline ends. Germline V gives CDR1 SGHAT, CDR2 FQNNGV. This CDR3 is built from 14 residues. The CDR3 loop is CASSLFRMNTEAFF. The CDR3 DNA is TGTGCCAGCAGCTTATTTCGGATGAACACTGAAGCTTTCTTT. Drawing the rest from reference TRBV11-2 and TRBJ1-1, the complete variable domain is EAGVAQSPRYKIIEKRQSVAFWCNPISGHATLYWYQQILGQGPKLLIQFQNNGVVDDSQLPKDRFSAERLKGVDSTLKIQPAKLEDSAVYLCASSLFRMNTEAFFGQGTRLTVV.

The V gene is TRBV12-3 or TRBV12-4, the J gene TRBJ1-5; D remains ambiguous. V lost 4 bases and J 6 bases, leaving 10 bases between the germline ends. The CDR3 contains 13 residues. The CDR3 DNA is TGTGCCAGCAGTTACACCCAAGGTCAGCCCCAGCATTTT. Translation gives CASSYTQGQPQHF.

V usage is TRBV28 and J usage is TRBJ1-2; D not certain. The CDR3 spans 12 residues. The V gene's germline CDR1 is MDHEN and CDR2 SYDVKM. The CDR3 spells CAVGWDDYGYTF. The CDR3 nucleotides are TGTGCGGTCGGATGGGATGACTATGGCTACACCTTC.

The table lists this clone with a count of one. V usage is TRBV28 and J usage is TRBJ2-7; 12 nucleotides align to TRBD2. The CDR3 is made up of 17 amino acids. Germline lookup yields CDR1 MDHEN and CDR2 SYDVKM. The V gene end was trimmed by 4 bases and the J gene end by 3 bases; junction bases not matched to a gene: 10. CDR3 region: CASSSSFTSGGNYEQYF. The CDR3 region has the DNA TGTGCCAGCAGTTCCTCCTTTACTAGCGGGGGGAACTACGAGCAGTACTTC. Supplemented by reference TRBV28 and TRBJ2-7, the full variable domain reads DVKVTQSSRYLVKRTGEKVFLECVQDMDHENMFWYRQDPGLGLRLIYFSYDVKMKEKGDIPEGYSVSREKKERFSLILESASTNQTSMYLCASSSSFTSGGNYEQYFGPGTRLTVT.